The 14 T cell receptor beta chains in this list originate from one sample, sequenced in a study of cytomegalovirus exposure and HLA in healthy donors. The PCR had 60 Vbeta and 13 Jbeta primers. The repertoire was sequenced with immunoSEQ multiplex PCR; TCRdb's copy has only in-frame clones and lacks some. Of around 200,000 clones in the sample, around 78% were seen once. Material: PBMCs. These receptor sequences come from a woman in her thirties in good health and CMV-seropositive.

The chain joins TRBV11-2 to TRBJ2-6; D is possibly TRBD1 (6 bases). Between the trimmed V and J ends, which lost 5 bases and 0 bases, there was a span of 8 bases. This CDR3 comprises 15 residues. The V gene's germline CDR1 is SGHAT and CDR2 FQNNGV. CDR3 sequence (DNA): TGTGCCAGCAGCACAGGGTCCTCTGGGGCCAACGTCCTGACTTTC. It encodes CASSTGSSGANVLTF.

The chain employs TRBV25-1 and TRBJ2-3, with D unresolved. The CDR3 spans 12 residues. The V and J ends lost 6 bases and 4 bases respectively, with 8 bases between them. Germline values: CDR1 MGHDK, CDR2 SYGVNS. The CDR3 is CASRSGPDTQYF. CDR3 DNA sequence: TGTGCCAGCAGGTCTGGGCCAGATACGCAGTATTTT. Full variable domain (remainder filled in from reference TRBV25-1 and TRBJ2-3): EADIYQTPRYLVIGTGKKITLECSQTMGHDKMYWYQQDPGMELHLIHYSYGVNSTEKGDLSSESTVSRIRTEHFPLTLESARPSHTSQYLCASRSGPDTQYFGPGTRLTVL.

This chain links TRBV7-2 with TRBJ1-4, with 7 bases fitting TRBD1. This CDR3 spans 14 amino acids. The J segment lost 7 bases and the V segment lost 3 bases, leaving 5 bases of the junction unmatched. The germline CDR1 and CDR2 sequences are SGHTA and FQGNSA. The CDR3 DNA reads TGTGCCAGCAGCTTCTCAGGGGGAAGTGAAAAACTGTTTTTT. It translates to CASSFSGGSEKLFF.

Written as DNA, the CDR3 is TGTGCCTGGAGTACTGGACTAGCTAACTCCTACGAGCAGTACTTC. Amino acids: CAWSTGLANSYEQYF. This chain connects TRBV30 to TRBJ2-7; 8 bases fit TRBD2. The CDR3 contains 15 residues. CDR1 and CDR2 (germline): GTSNPN, SVGIG (reference sequence). The V segment lost 2 bases and the J segment 0 bases; nucleotides outside the gene matches: 6.

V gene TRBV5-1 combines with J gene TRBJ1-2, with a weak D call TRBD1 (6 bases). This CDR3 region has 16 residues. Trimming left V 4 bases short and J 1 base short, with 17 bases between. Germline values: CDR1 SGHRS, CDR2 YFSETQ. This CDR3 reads CASSRSNRDLNYGYTF. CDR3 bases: TGCGCCAGCAGCAGATCAAACAGGGACCTTAACTATGGCTACACCTTC.

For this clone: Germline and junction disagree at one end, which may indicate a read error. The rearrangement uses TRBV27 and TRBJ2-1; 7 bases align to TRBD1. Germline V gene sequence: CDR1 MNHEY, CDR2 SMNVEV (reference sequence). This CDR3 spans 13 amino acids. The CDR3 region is CASRLRQGGEQLF. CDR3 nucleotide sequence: TGTGCCAGCAGGCTGAGACAGGGTGGGGAGCAGCTCTTC.

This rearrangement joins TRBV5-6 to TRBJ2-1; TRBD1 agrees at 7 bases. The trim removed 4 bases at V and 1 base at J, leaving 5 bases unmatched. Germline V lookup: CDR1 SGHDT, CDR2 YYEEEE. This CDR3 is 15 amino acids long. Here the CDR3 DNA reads TGTGCCAGCAGCAGGGGGCCCGAGTCCTACAATGAGCAGTTCTTC. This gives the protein CASSRGPESYNEQFF.

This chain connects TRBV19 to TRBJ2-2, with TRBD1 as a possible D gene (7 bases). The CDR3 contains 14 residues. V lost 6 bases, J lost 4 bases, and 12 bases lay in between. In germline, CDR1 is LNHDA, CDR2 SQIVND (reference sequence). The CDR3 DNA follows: TGTGCCAGTAGAGGAGGGGGCCGCACCGGGGAGCTGTTTTTT. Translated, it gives CASRGGGRTGELFF.

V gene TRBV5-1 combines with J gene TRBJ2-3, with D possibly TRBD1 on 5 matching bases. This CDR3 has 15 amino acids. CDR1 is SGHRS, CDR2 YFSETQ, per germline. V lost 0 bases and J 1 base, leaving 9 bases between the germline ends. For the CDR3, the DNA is TGCGCCAGCAGCTTGGAAGGGGTGGGCACAGATACGCAGTATTTT. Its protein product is CASSLEGVGTDTQYF.

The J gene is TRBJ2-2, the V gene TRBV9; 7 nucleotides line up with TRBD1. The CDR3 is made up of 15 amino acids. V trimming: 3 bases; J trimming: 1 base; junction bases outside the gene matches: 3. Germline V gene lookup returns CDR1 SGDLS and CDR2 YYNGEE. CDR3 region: CASSGQGLNTGELFF. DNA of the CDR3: TGTGCCAGCAGCGGACAGGGTTTGAACACCGGGGAGCTGTTTTTT.

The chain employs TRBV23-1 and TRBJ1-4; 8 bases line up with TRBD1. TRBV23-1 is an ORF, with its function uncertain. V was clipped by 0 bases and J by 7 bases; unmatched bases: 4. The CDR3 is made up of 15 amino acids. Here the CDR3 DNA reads TGCGCCAGCAGTCAATCGCGGCAGGGGGCTGAAAAACTGTTTTTT. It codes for CASSQSRQGAEKLFF.

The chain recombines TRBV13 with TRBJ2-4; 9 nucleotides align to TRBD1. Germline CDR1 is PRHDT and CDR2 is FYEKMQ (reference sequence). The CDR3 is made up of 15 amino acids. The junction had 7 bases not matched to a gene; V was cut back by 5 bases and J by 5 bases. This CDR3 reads CASSPLRDRENIQYF. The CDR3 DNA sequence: TGTGCCAGCAGCCCCCTTAGGGACAGGGAAAACATTCAGTACTTC.

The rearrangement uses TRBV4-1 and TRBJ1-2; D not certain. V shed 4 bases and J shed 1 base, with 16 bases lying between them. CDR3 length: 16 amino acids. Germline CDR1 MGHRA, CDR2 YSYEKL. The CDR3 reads CASSRLVQHLNYGYTF. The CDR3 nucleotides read TGCGCCAGCAGCCGACTGGTCCAACACCTTAACTATGGCTACACCTTC.

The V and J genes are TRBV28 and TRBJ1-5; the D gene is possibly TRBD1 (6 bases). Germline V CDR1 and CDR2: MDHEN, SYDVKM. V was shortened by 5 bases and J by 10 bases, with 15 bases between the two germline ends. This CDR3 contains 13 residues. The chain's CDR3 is CASSGIGGGPQHF. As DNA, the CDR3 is TGTGCCAGCAGTGGCATAGGGGGTGGCCCCCAGCATTTT.